The 26 T cell receptor beta chains below were found in one sample sequenced in a study of T cell responses to AZD1222 COVID-19 vaccine. Generated by immunoSEQ multiplex PCR, the TCRdb table keeps only in-frame clones and is missing some. In the table there are fewer than 300,000 clones, more than 85% of which are singletons. Here the sequenced sample was peripheral blood, taken on day 0 of AZD1222 vaccination. The receptors originated from an adult in good health.

The rearrangement links TRBV10-1 to TRBJ2-7; 7 bases line up with TRBD1. The CDR3 sequence is 14 residues long. Per the germline V gene, CDR1 is WNHNN and CDR2 is SYGVQD (reference sequence). Trimming cost V 2 bases and J 5 bases; bases outside gene matches: 6. The CDR3 DNA reads TGCGCCAGCAGTGAGCGAGGGCAGGGGGACGAGCAGTACTTC. It translates to CASSERGQGDEQYF.

The rearrangement joins TRBV2 to TRBJ2-1; TRBD2 is a possible D gene (6 bases). This CDR3 comprises 13 residues. Germline CDR1 SNHLY, CDR2 FYNNEI. V was clipped by 8 bases and J by 3 bases, with 11 bases between them. Here the CDR3 reads CASSSSVYNEQFF. The CDR3 region has the DNA TGTGCCAGCTCCTCTAGCGTCTACAATGAGCAGTTCTTC.

V usage is TRBV9 and J usage is TRBJ1-2; the D gene is possibly TRBD1 (5 bases). The V end was cut by 0 bases, the J end by 3 bases, with 9 bases between. This CDR3 comprises 14 residues. Germline V gives CDR1 SGDLS, CDR2 YYNGEE. In nucleotides, the CDR3 is TGTGCCAGCAGCGTAGCCCGGGGGGACTATGGCTACACCTTC. Translated: CASSVARGDYGYTF.

The chain recombines TRBV6-5 with TRBJ1-6; D unclear. Trimming stripped 2 bases from V and 6 bases from J, with 5 bases between. This CDR3 contains 13 residues. In germline, CDR1 is MNHEY, CDR2 SVGAGI. The DNA of the CDR3 is TGTGCCAGCAGTTACACGCCTAATTCACCCCTCCACTTT. Its protein is CASSYTPNSPLHF.

This rearrangement joins TRBV20-1 to TRBJ1-1; D perhaps matches TRBD1 (5 bases). The V gene's germline CDR1 is DFQATT and CDR2 SNEGSKA (reference sequence). The length of the CDR3 is 11 residues. This CDR3 is CSLGASTEAFF. CDR3 nucleotide sequence: TGCAGCCTCGGGGCAAGCACTGAAGCTTTCTTT.

This sequence joins TRBV11-2 and TRBJ2-1; the D gene is possibly TRBD2 (6 bases). V lost 1 base and J lost 7, with 8 bases in between. Germline V gene sequence: CDR1 SGHAT, CDR2 FQNNGV. There are 13 residues in the CDR3. CDR3 sequence reads: CASSLGRGNEQFF. For the CDR3, the DNA is TGTGCCAGCAGCTTAGGTCGGGGGAATGAGCAGTTCTTC.

The rearrangement uses TRBV15 and TRBJ2-7; D may match TRBD1 or TRBD2 (5 bases each). The V and J ends lost 6 bases and 6 bases respectively, with 15 bases between them. Germline values: CDR1 LNHNV, CDR2 YYDKDF (reference sequence). CDR3 length: 13 amino acids. In nucleotides, the CDR3 is TGTGCCACCAGGCCCGGGGCCTTGGGCGAGCAGTACTTC. This sequence encodes CATRPGALGEQYF.

The chain recombines TRBV7-9 with TRBJ2-7; 8 bases are shared with TRBD1. V shed 3 bases, J shed 2 bases, and the junction held 3 bases outside the gene matches. The CDR3 consists of 14 residues. CDR1 is SEHNR and CDR2 is FQNEAQ in the germline V gene (reference sequence). CDR3 loop: CASSLDRVTYEQYF. The CDR3 nucleotides read TGTGCCAGCAGCTTGGACAGGGTTACCTACGAGCAGTACTTC.

The chain employs TRBV20-1 and TRBJ2-7; no reliable D call. V lost 3 bases and J lost 2, with 11 bases in between. The CDR3 sequence is 13 residues long. The germline V gene has CDR1 DFQATT and CDR2 SNEGSKA (reference sequence). The DNA of the CDR3 is TGCAGTGCTAGTAGGTTGGCAGCCTACGAGCAGTACTTC. It yields the protein CSASRLAAYEQYF.

This clone was detected once. J is TRBJ1-2 and V is TRBV15; D perhaps matches TRBD1 (6 bases). The V end lost 1 base, the J end lost 2 bases, and 14 bases lay between the germline ends. The germline gives CDR1 LNHNV, CDR2 YYDKDF (reference sequence). The length of the CDR3 is 16 residues. This CDR3 reads CATSRGGGDSNYGYTF. In nucleotides, the CDR3 is TGTGCCACCAGCAGAGGAGGGGGGGACTCAAACTATGGCTACACCTTC.

This chain joins TRBV6-5 and TRBJ2-7; D might be TRBD1 (6 bases). CDR3 length: 15 residues. Germline CDR1 is MNHEY and CDR2 is SVGAGI. Trimming left V 0 bases short and J 2 bases short, with 11 bases between. The CDR3 nucleotides read TGTGCCAGCAGTTACTCCAGGGGCGGAACCTACGAGCAGTACTTC. Encoded protein: CASSYSRGGTYEQYF.

This chain joins TRBV24-1 and TRBJ1-1; TRBD1 matches at 7 bases. With 2 bases clipped from V and 2 bases from J, the junction kept 4 bases outside the gene matches. CDR1 and CDR2 (germline): KGHDR, SFDVKD. The CDR3 sequence is 15 residues long. CDR3 in amino acids: CATSDSQGRNTEAFF. For the CDR3, the DNA is TGTGCCACCAGTGATTCACAGGGGAGAAACACTGAAGCTTTCTTT.

The chain carries TRBV11-2 and TRBJ1-2, with D possibly matching TRBD1 (5 bases). The V end was cut by 5 bases, the J end by 5 bases, with 15 bases between. From germline, CDR1 is SGHAT and CDR2 FQNNGV. This CDR3 spans 14 amino acids. CDR3 bases: TGTGCCAGCAGCGTGGGGCAGGGAAGATATGGCTACACCTTC. Translation gives CASSVGQGRYGYTF.

Only a few counts were recorded for this clone. V is TRBV28 and J is TRBJ2-7; 9 nucleotides match TRBD1. This CDR3 contains 15 residues. The V segment lost 5 bases and the J segment 5 bases; nucleotides outside the gene matches: 10. Germline V gene data show CDR1 as MDHEN and CDR2 as SYDVKM. This CDR3 is CASSPRDRDRDEQYF. The CDR3 DNA sequence: TGTGCCAGCAGTCCCAGGGACAGGGATAGGGACGAGCAGTACTTC.

The CDR3 DNA reads TGCGCCAGCAGTCTAACCCTCGACAGGGACTACAATGAGCAGTTCTTC. Translating gives CASSLTLDRDYNEQFF. The chain carries TRBV23-1 and TRBJ2-1; 7 bases line up with TRBD1. TRBV23-1 is recorded as an ORF, its role being uncertain. The CDR3 length is 16 residues. V dropped 4 bases and J dropped 3; count of bases not matched to a gene: 9.

V and J are TRBV29-1 and TRBJ1-4; the D is unclear. Germline-derived CDR1 and CDR2 are SQVTM and ANQGSEA. The CDR3 is made up of 13 amino acids. Trimming cost V 4 bases and J 2 bases, with 8 bases left between them. The CDR3 loop is CSVGKATNEKLFF. CDR3 bases: TGCAGCGTTGGGAAGGCTACTAATGAAAAACTGTTTTTT. The full variable domain, its missing parts supplied by reference TRBV29-1 and TRBJ1-4, is SAVISQKPSRDICQRGTSLTIQCQVDSQVTMMFWYRQQPGQSLTLIATANQGSEATYESGFVIDKFPISRPNLTFSTLTVSNMSPEDSSIYLCSVGKATNEKLFFGSGTQLSVL.

J is TRBJ1-6 and V is TRBV5-4; D might be TRBD1 (5 bases). The germline V and J ends were trimmed by 4 bases and 7 bases, with 21 bases remaining between them. This CDR3 is 17 amino acids long. Germline V CDR1 and CDR2: SGHNT, YYREEE (reference sequence). CDR3 DNA sequence: TGTGCCAGCAGCCCCCTACCCCGTACAGGAGGAAATTCACCCCTCCACTTT. Translating gives CASSPLPRTGGNSPLHF.

The rearrangement joins TRBV2 to TRBJ2-3, with unresolved D. The CDR3 contains 15 residues. CDR1 and CDR2 (germline): SNHLY, FYNNEI. V shed 3 bases and J shed 0 bases, with 10 bases lying between them. CDR3 amino acids: CASSEKIPSTDTQYF. The CDR3 bases are TGTGCCAGCAGTGAGAAAATTCCGAGCACAGATACGCAGTATTTT.

The V call is TRBV11-2, the J call TRBJ2-2; TRBD2 matches at 8 bases. Germline assignment: CDR1 SGHAT and CDR2 FQNNGV. V gave up 0 bases and J gave up 7 bases; unmatched junction bases: 10. CDR3 size: 17 residues. The CDR3 DNA sequence: TGTGCCAGCAGCTTAGACCTTTCGGGGGGGTTAAACGGGGAGCTGTTTTTT. Residues: CASSLDLSGGLNGELFF.

This clone was seen just once. This chain connects TRBV24-1 to TRBJ1-2; 12 bases agree with TRBD1. The germline CDR1 and CDR2 sequences are KGHDR and SFDVKD. This CDR3 is built from 20 residues. V gave up 5 bases and J gave up 4 bases; unmatched junction bases: 19. CDR3: CATSASPTRDRGRLGYGYTF. The CDR3 nucleotides read TGTGCCACCAGTGCCTCCCCCACCCGGGACAGGGGGCGGTTGGGCTATGGCTACACCTTC.

The chain combines TRBV27 with TRBJ1-2; TRBD1 is a possible D gene (5 bases). V lost 5 bases, J lost 5 bases, and 15 bases lay in between. CDR3 length equals 14 residues. Germline V gene lookup returns CDR1 MNHEY and CDR2 SMNVEV (reference sequence). The CDR3 DNA reads as TGTGCCAGCAGTAAGACAGACGGACTTTATGGCTACACCTTC. This translates into CASSKTDGLYGYTF.

The chain links TRBV3-1 (or the pseudogene TRBV3-2) to TRBJ1-1; no firm D call. Germline V CDR1 and CDR2: LGHDT, YNNKEL (reference sequence). This CDR3 is built from 14 residues. V lost 1 base and J 1 base, leaving 7 bases between the germline ends. The CDR3, as DNA: TGTGCCAGCAGCCAAGTTGCAGAGAACACTGAAGCTTTCTTT. Protein sequence: CASSQVAENTEAFF.

The rearrangement uses TRBV5-1 and TRBJ2-5, with 13 positions matching TRBD2. V lost 4 bases and J lost 4; bases outside the gene matches: 13. CDR3 size: 18 residues. In germline, CDR1 is SGHRS, CDR2 YFSETQ. In DNA, the CDR3 is TGCGCCAGCAGCCCCCCGACTAGCGGGGGGCCGGGAGGAGAGACCCAGTACTTC. Protein product: CASSPPTSGGPGGETQYF.

This chain links TRBV24-1 with TRBJ2-3, with a weak D call TRBD2 (5 bases). The CDR3 sequence is 20 residues long. Germline CDR1 is KGHDR and CDR2 is SFDVKD. V lost 0 bases to trimming and J lost 0 bases, with 21 bases between them. CDR3 coding DNA: TGTGCCACCAGTGATTTGCGACTAAACCCTGGCTCAGCTAGCACAGATACGCAGTATTTT. It codes for CATSDLRLNPGSASTDTQYF.

In this sample, this clone turned up once. The chain links TRBV10-3 to TRBJ1-2; TRBD1 is a possible D gene (5 bases). Germline assignment: CDR1 ENHRY and CDR2 SYGVKD. V lost 0 bases and J lost 7, with 12 bases in between. The CDR3 contains 14 residues. Here the CDR3 reads CAISESRGESGYTF. DNA of the CDR3: TGTGCCATCAGTGAGTCGAGAGGGGAAAGTGGCTACACCTTC.

The V call is TRBV7-9, the J call TRBJ2-2; D is uncertain. Germline assignment: CDR1 SEHNR and CDR2 FQNEAQ (reference sequence). Trimming removed 4 bases from V and 3 bases from J, with 6 bases in between. The CDR3 length is 13 residues. This CDR3 reads CASSSEYTGELFF. The CDR3 region has the DNA TGTGCCAGCAGCTCGGAGTACACCGGGGAGCTGTTTTTT. Combining the CDR3 with reference TRBV7-9 and TRBJ2-2 gives the whole variable domain DTGVSQNPRHKITKRGQNVTFRCDPISEHNRLYWYRQTLGQGPEFLTYFQNEAQLEKSRLLSDRFSAERPKGSFSTLEIQRTEQGDSAMYLCASSSEYTGELFFGEGSRLTVL.